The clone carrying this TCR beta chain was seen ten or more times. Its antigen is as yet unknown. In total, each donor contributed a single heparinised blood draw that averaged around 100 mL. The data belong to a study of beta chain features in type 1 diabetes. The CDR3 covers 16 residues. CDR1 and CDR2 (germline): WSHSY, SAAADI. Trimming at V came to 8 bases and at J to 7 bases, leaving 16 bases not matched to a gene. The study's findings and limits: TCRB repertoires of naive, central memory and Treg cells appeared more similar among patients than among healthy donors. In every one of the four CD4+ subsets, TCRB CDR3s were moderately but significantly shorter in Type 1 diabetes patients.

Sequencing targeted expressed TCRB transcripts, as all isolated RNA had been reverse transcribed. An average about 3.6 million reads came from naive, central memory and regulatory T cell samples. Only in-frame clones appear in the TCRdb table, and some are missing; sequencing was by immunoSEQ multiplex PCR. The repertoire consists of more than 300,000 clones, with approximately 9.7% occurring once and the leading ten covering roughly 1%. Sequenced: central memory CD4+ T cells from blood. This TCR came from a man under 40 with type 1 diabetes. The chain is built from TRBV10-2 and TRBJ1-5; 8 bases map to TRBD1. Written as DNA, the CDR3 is TGCGCCAGCGGTCGGCCAGGGGGCCTTCGGGAACAGCCCCAGCATTTT. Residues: CASGRPGGLREQPQHF.